The clone carrying this T cell receptor beta chain was seen a handful of times. Its antigen is still unknown. A single record per CDR3 protein comes from TCRdb applying MiXCR to the 5' RACE reads. In the table there are roughly 1.6 million distinct CDR3 sequences, under 35% of which are singletons. These data belong to a study of identical twins. General study results and limits: Possibly, invariant MAIT and iNKT cells partly confounded zero-insertion analyses. Within beta out-of-frame sequences, the excess sharing observed between twins was weaker. Monozygotic twin pairs showed more out-of-frame TCR alpha sharing than models estimated.

CDR3 length: 14 residues. Trimming removed 5 bases from V and 5 bases from J; junction bases left unmatched: 6. Germline V gives CDR1 MNHEY, CDR2 SMNVEV (reference sequence). Sequenced sample: cord blood. The TCR comes from a newborn girl in good health. This rearrangement joins TRBV27 to TRBJ1-2, with 9 bases fitting TRBD1. The CDR3 protein is CASSARDRVYGYTF. The CDR3 DNA reads TGTGCCAGCAGTGCCCGGGACAGGGTTTATGGCTACACCTTC.